One sample yielded the 24 T cell receptor beta chains listed below, sequenced in a study of T cell repertoires in cytomegalovirus infection. A single record per CDR3 protein comes from TCRdb applying MiXCR to the reads. There are over 250,000 distinct CDR3 sequences in the sample; roughly a fifth occur only once, and under 25% lies in the top ten. Antigen specificity for these receptors is unknown. The sample was cultured PBMCs, taken from culture after CMV antigen stimulation. All receptors derive from a human donor in good health (CMV status not recorded). Some clones in this sample may be carry-over from other donors' samples.

This clonotype has a count of ten or more. The chain carries TRBV7-2 and TRBJ2-1; D not certain. V lost 3 bases, J lost 3 bases, and 12 bases lay in between. This CDR3 contains 15 residues. From germline, CDR1 is SGHTA and CDR2 FQGNSA. The CDR3 spells CASSLTTAIYNEQFF. Here the CDR3 DNA reads TGTGCCAGCAGCTTGACCACAGCCATCTACAATGAGCAGTTCTTC. The full variable domain, completed using reference TRBV7-2 and TRBJ2-1, is GAGVSQSPSNKVTEKGKDVELRCDPISGHTALYWYRQSLGQGLEFLIYFQGNSAPDKSGLPSDRFSAERTGGSVSTLTIQRTQQEDSAVYLCASSLTTAIYNEQFFGPGTRLTVL.

This chain joins TRBV7-9 and TRBJ2-1, with D perhaps matching TRBD2 (7 bases). Between the trimmed V and J ends, which lost 6 bases and 6 bases, there was a span of 30 bases. In germline, CDR1 is SEHNR, CDR2 FQNEAQ (reference sequence). This CDR3 is built from 19 residues. In DNA, the CDR3 is TGTGCCAGCAGTTTTGCCGCGCGGGCGGGGGCGGCGCCACTCAATGAGCAGTTCTTC. Translating gives CASSFAARAGAAPLNEQFF.

V gene TRBV12-3 or TRBV12-4 combines with J gene TRBJ2-5; D gene uncertain. CDR3 length: 14 amino acids. The germline V and J ends were trimmed by 1 base and 1 base, with 7 bases remaining between them. CDR3 loop: CASSLERAQETQYF. The CDR3 bases are TGTGCCAGCAGTTTAGAAAGGGCCCAAGAGACCCAGTACTTC.

The chain uses TRBV20-1 and TRBJ2-5, with TRBD2 matching over 10 bases. V lost 6 bases to trimming and J lost 5 bases; unmatched junction nucleotides: 12. The CDR3 extends over 15 amino acids. Looked up from germline, CDR1 is DFQATT and CDR2 is SNEGSKA (reference sequence). The CDR3 region has the DNA TGCAGTGCCCAGCGGACTAGCGGAGGGGGGGAGACCCAGTACTTC. Translation gives CSAQRTSGGGETQYF.

The chain employs TRBV3-1 and TRBJ1-4; D remains unclear. V lost 1 base to trimming and J lost 0 bases, with 18 bases between them. The CDR3 loop spans 19 amino acids. Germline V gene lookup returns CDR1 LGHDT and CDR2 YNNKEL (reference sequence). This chain's CDR3 is CASSQAVKEDPTTNEKLFF. CDR3 in DNA: TGTGCCAGCAGCCAAGCTGTCAAGGAGGACCCAACAACTAATGAAAAACTGTTTTTT.

This clonotype has a count of ten or more. The chain couples TRBV7-2 to TRBJ2-5, with 7 nucleotides matching TRBD2. CDR1 is SGHTA and CDR2 is FQGNSA in the germline V gene. The J segment lost 4 bases and the V segment lost 1 base, leaving 6 bases of the junction unmatched. This CDR3 is 15 amino acids long. The CDR3 DNA sequence: TGTGCCAGCAGCTTAGTAGCCGCGGGAGCAGAGACCCAGTACTTC. Translating it yields CASSLVAAGAETQYF.

This clonotype was seen only a few times. This chain links TRBV20-1 with TRBJ2-1; D remains ambiguous. The germline V gene encodes CDR1 DFQATT and CDR2 SNEGSKA (reference sequence). The CDR3 loop spans 11 amino acids. Between the trimmed V and J ends, which lost 3 bases and 9 bases, there was a span of 9 bases. The DNA for the CDR3 is TGCAGTGCTAGTGGTATAGGTGAGCAGTTCTTC. Translation gives CSASGIGEQFF.

The chain has TRBV20-1 and TRBJ2-3; D is possibly TRBD2 (6 bases). Germline CDR1 DFQATT, CDR2 SNEGSKA (reference sequence). The CDR3 spans 16 residues. CDR3 residues: CEAIIHAQRGTDTQYF. Here the CDR3 DNA reads TGCGAGGCTATCATACATGCCCAGCGGGGCACAGATACGCAGTATTTT.

This clonotype was observed a few times. The V call is TRBV7-2, the J call TRBJ2-5; TRBD1 might be the D (5 bases). The V and J ends lost 1 base and 3 bases respectively, with 9 bases between them. Germline lookup yields CDR1 SGHTA and CDR2 FQGNSA. This CDR3 region has 14 residues. CDR3 bases: TGTGCCAGCAGCTTAGGTCCCAGGGAAGAGACCCAGTACTTC. Translated: CASSLGPREETQYF.

In its sample, this clonotype was seen a few times. V and J are TRBV11-2 and TRBJ1-4; D call uncertain. CDR3 length: 13 amino acids. Germline V lookup: CDR1 SGHAT, CDR2 FQNNGV. The ends were cut back, 6 bases at V and 7 bases at J, with 12 bases in the middle. The CDR3 coding sequence is TGTGCCAGCAGGGAGGGAGTCAGTGAAAAACTGTTTTTT. This codes for CASREGVSEKLFF.

The chain recombines TRBV6-2 or TRBV6-3 with TRBJ2-7; the D gene is possibly TRBD1 (5 bases). V was shortened by 0 bases and J by 2 bases, with 17 bases between the two germline ends. Germline-derived CDR1 and CDR2 are MNHEY and SVGEGT. The CDR3 runs to 17 residues. CDR3 sequence: CASSYSRQGGRPYEQYF. CDR3 sequence (DNA): TGTGCCAGCAGTTACTCCCGGCAGGGTGGCAGGCCCTACGAGCAGTACTTC.

This rearrangement joins TRBV4-2 to TRBJ2-7; tentatively, D is TRBD2 (6 bases). The CDR3 runs 15 residues. Trimming removed 1 base from V and 3 bases from J, with 13 bases in between. CDR1 and CDR2 from the germline V gene are LGHNA and YNFKEQ. CDR3 region: CASSQVGGDDYEQYF. In DNA, the CDR3 is TGTGCCAGCAGCCAAGTTGGAGGGGATGACTACGAGCAGTACTTC.

This clonotype has at least ten counts. The rearrangement joins TRBV12-3 or TRBV12-4 to TRBJ1-2; the D is unclear. Trimming stripped 6 bases from V and 6 bases from J, with 17 bases between. CDR3 length: 14 residues. The CDR3 sequence: CASRLIQEKDGYTF. The DNA of the CDR3 is TGTGCCAGCAGGCTGATCCAGGAAAAGGATGGCTACACCTTC.

This clonotype was observed many times. The V gene is TRBV7-2, the J gene TRBJ1-1, with D possibly TRBD1 on 6 matching bases. Germline CDR1 and CDR2: SGHTA and FQGNSA. Trimming cost V 1 base and J 1 base, with 10 bases left between them. The length of the CDR3 is 15 residues. In DNA form, the CDR3 reads TGTGCCAGCAGCTTAGTTACAGGGAGGAACACTGAAGCTTTCTTT. It translates to CASSLVTGRNTEAFF.

This clonotype was recorded a few times. The CDR3 here is CASSGYNSGIQYF. The CDR3 nucleotides are TGTGCCAGCAGTGGCTACAATTCAGGCATTCAGTACTTC. This chain connects TRBV12-3 or TRBV12-4 to TRBJ2-4; D is uncertain. CDR3 length: 13 residues. V dropped 5 bases and J dropped 9 bases, with 14 bases sitting between them.

The chain links TRBV20-1 to TRBJ1-1, with unresolved D. This CDR3 region has 12 residues. Germline CDR1 is DFQATT and CDR2 is SNEGSKA (reference sequence). V lost 5 bases, J lost 7 bases, and 14 bases lay in between. The CDR3 DNA reads TGCAGTGCTGGGCTTCGTGCTTATGAAGCTTTCTTT. This sequence encodes CSAGLRAYEAFF.

This chain connects TRBV30 to TRBJ1-1; perhaps TRBD1 as D (5 bases). Trimming shortened V by 3 bases and J by 1 base, and 9 bases separated the two germline ends. The germline V gene encodes CDR1 GTSNPN and CDR2 SVGIG (reference sequence). The length of the CDR3 is 13 residues. This CDR3 is CAWSLTGNTEAFF. In DNA, the CDR3 is TGTGCCTGGAGCCTCACAGGGAACACTGAAGCTTTCTTT.

On this clonotype itself: The limits of the CDR3 on the DNA are not certain, so only TCRdb's listed CDR3 is given. The genes are TRBV14 and TRBJ1-2. Germline loops: CDR1 SGHDN, CDR2 FVKESK. The CDR3 spans 16 amino acids, including both terminal residues. This CDR3 reads CASSQDFGEVVGGYTF.

The chain has TRBV2 and TRBJ2-3; TRBD2 matches at 7 bases. The CDR3 runs 16 residues. The trim removed 6 bases at V and 0 bases at J, leaving 9 bases unmatched. CDR1 SNHLY and CDR2 FYNNEI come from the germline V gene. The CDR3 here is CASRGPGGRSTDTQYF. The CDR3 nucleotides are TGTGCCAGCAGGGGCCCTGGCGGGAGAAGCACAGATACGCAGTATTTT.

This clonotype was found a few times. V usage is TRBV7-8 and J usage is TRBJ1-5; D uncertain. CDR3 length: 15 amino acids. Germline V gene sequence: CDR1 SGHVS, CDR2 FQNEAQ. Deletions cut 3 bases from V and 2 bases from J, with 11 bases between. The CDR3 here is CASSLQEEGNQPQHF. CDR3 coding DNA: TGTGCCAGCAGCTTGCAGGAAGAGGGCAATCAGCCCCAGCATTTT.

This clonotype showed up just a few times. The chain couples TRBV15 to TRBJ2-5; 12 positions agree with TRBD1. The V gene end was trimmed by 0 bases and the J gene end by 4 bases; junction bases not matched to a gene: 15. CDR1 is LNHNV, CDR2 YYDKDF, per germline (reference sequence). The CDR3 covers 20 residues. CDR3 region: CATSRDQTTRDRGHGETQYF. The CDR3 DNA reads as TGTGCCACCAGCAGAGACCAAACTACCCGGGACAGGGGGCATGGAGAGACCCAGTACTTC.

This clonotype was seen many times. The chain recombines TRBV7-2 with TRBJ2-1; possibly TRBD2 for D (5 bases). Germline CDR1 reads SGHTA; CDR2 reads FQGNSA. Trimming removed 4 bases at V and 6 bases at J, with 10 bases between. CDR3 size: 13 residues. The CDR3 sequence is CASSSGLLNEQFF. In nucleotides, the CDR3 is TGTGCCAGCAGCTCCGGACTGCTCAATGAGCAGTTCTTC.

The chain uses TRBV19 and TRBJ1-2; D unclear. Per the germline V gene, CDR1 is LNHDA and CDR2 is SQIVND (reference sequence). Deletions cut 3 bases from V and 5 bases from J, with 10 bases between. This CDR3 is 13 amino acids long. The CDR3 region has the DNA TGTGCCAGTAGTATCGAGGGAGAGTATGGCTACACCTTC. Residues: CASSIEGEYGYTF. The full variable domain, its missing parts supplied by reference TRBV19 and TRBJ1-2, is DGGITQSPKYLFRKEGQNVTLSCEQNLNHDAMYWYRQDPGQGLRLIYYSQIVNDFQKGDIAEGYSVSREKKESFPLTVTSAQKNPTAFYLCASSIEGEYGYTFGSGTRLTVV.

The chain is built from TRBV7-2 and TRBJ2-2; D gene ambiguous. Trimming left V 5 bases short and J 0 bases short, with 7 bases between. Per the germline V gene, CDR1 is SGHTA and CDR2 is FQGNSA. The CDR3 sequence is 14 residues long. Here the CDR3 reads CASSQPANTGELFF. In nucleotides, the CDR3 is TGTGCCAGCAGCCAACCGGCGAACACCGGGGAGCTGTTTTTT. Full variable domain (remainder filled in from reference TRBV7-2 and TRBJ2-2): GAGVSQSPSNKVTEKGKDVELRCDPISGHTALYWYRQSLGQGLEFLIYFQGNSAPDKSGLPSDRFSAERTGGSVSTLTIQRTQQEDSAVYLCASSQPANTGELFFGEGSRLTVL.